The 10 T cell receptor beta chains below were found in one sample sequenced in a study of post-analysis software for immune sequencing data. Sequencing libraries made from TCR beta cDNA carried unique molecular identifiers. TCRdb recomputed calls from the PCR reads with MiXCR, one row per CDR3 protein. The table lists hundreds of thousands of distinct CDR3 sequences, 25% to 30% of them singletons. For these receptors, no antigen is known. Study-level results: When patients were compared with controls, roughly five TRBV segments were more frequent, TRBV5-6, TRBV5-1 and TRBV20-1 among them.

The specimen was blood. Receptor source: a girl under 18 with multiple sclerosis.

This chain links TRBV10-3 with TRBJ1-5; maybe TRBD1 (5 bases). With 4 bases removed from V and 5 bases from J, the gap between germline ends came to 12 bases. Germline CDR1 reads ENHRY; CDR2 reads SYGVKD. The CDR3 contains 14 residues. The CDR3 spells CAISAALGDQPQHF. CDR3 sequence (DNA): TGTGCCATCAGTGCGGCCCTGGGGGATCAGCCCCAGCATTTT.

The J gene is TRBJ1-1, the V gene TRBV20-1, with D hard to call. This CDR3 is built from 13 residues. V lost 3 bases, J lost 0 bases, and 8 bases lay in between. Germline assignment: CDR1 DFQATT and CDR2 SNEGSKA (reference sequence). DNA of the CDR3: TGCAGTGCTAGTCAACACCTGAACACTGAAGCTTTCTTT. Protein: CSASQHLNTEAFF.

This clonotype came up a few times. The chain employs TRBV4-3 and TRBJ2-1; 8 positions agree with TRBD2. J was trimmed by 7 bases and V by 0 bases; bases with no gene match: 8. There are 16 residues in the CDR3. The V gene's germline CDR1 is LGHNA and CDR2 YSLEER. The CDR3 region is CASSQENQRELNEQFF. DNA for the CDR3: TGCGCCAGCAGCCAAGAGAACCAGCGGGAGCTAAATGAGCAGTTCTTC.

This rearrangement joins TRBV6-6 to TRBJ1-5, with D tentatively TRBD1 (5 bases). Germline V CDR1 and CDR2: MNHNY, SVGAGI (reference sequence). The CDR3 loop spans 17 amino acids. V was clipped by 2 bases and J by 0 bases, with 14 bases between them. The CDR3 protein is CASSYGRDIYSNQPQHF. CDR3 nucleotides: TGTGCCAGCAGTTACGGCAGGGATATATATAGCAATCAGCCCCAGCATTTT.

The chain carries TRBV6-6 and TRBJ2-3, with unresolved D. CDR3 length: 13 residues. Germline values: CDR1 MNHNY, CDR2 SVGAGI (reference sequence). V was pared by 6 bases and J by 4 bases, with 11 bases between. CDR3 coding DNA: TGTGCCAGCAGACAGCCCCCATCAGATACGCAGTATTTT. It specifies CASRQPPSDTQYF.

The table lists this clonotype with a few counts. The chain links TRBV13 to TRBJ2-4; D not resolved. V lost 5 bases and J 0 bases, leaving 8 bases between the germline ends. This CDR3 region has 14 residues. In germline, CDR1 is PRHDT, CDR2 FYEKMQ (reference sequence). The CDR3 sequence: CASSNPRAKNIQYF. For the CDR3, the DNA is TGTGCCAGCAGCAACCCTAGAGCCAAAAACATTCAGTACTTC.

The J gene is TRBJ2-1, the V gene TRBV20-1, with 7 bases fitting TRBD2. J was trimmed by 0 bases and V by 4 bases; bases with no gene match: 15. The CDR3 extends over 18 amino acids. Germline V gene lookup returns CDR1 DFQATT and CDR2 SNEGSKA (reference sequence). In nucleotides, the CDR3 is TGCAGTGCTAACGTCTTTCGGGCTAGCGGCCGCTCCTACAATGAGCAGTTCTTC. This sequence encodes CSANVFRASGRSYNEQFF.

The chain has TRBV3-1 and TRBJ2-2; 9 bases are shared with TRBD1. The trim removed 3 bases at V and 6 bases at J, leaving 8 bases unmatched. The CDR3 totals 16 residues. Per germline, CDR1 LGHDT and CDR2 YNNKEL (reference sequence). In DNA form, the CDR3 reads TGTGCCAGCAGCCATCGGGACAGGGTGAAGGCCGGGGAGCTGTTTTTT. It translates to CASSHRDRVKAGELFF.

There are a few counts of this clonotype. This chain connects TRBV5-1 to TRBJ2-7; D assignment may be TRBD1 or TRBD2 (5 bases each). The length of the CDR3 is 12 residues. Trimming pared 5 bases from V and 4 bases from J, leaving 10 bases between. CDR1 is SGHRS, CDR2 YFSETQ, per germline. CDR3 nucleotide sequence: TGCGCCAGCAGACTGAGGGGTTACGAGCAGTACTTC. Amino acid sequence: CASRLRGYEQYF.

Concerning this clonotype itself: One end of the junction fails to match germline, which may point to a read error. The V gene is TRBV7-2, the J gene TRBJ1-2; D unresolved. The V gene's germline CDR1 is SGHTA and CDR2 FQGNSA. This CDR3 has 17 residues. CDR3 amino acids: CVSSLGGRPSYLYGYTF. DNA for the CDR3: TGTGTCAGCAGCTTAGGTGGCAGGCCGAGTTATCTCTATGGCTACACCTTC.